This T cell receptor (beta chain) came from a study of blood T cell repertoires in COVID-19. About the research overall: Sites in the United States, Italy and Spain provided acute and convalescent COVID-19 samples.

This CDR3 is 15 amino acids long. CDR1 MDHEN and CDR2 SYDVKM come from the germline V gene. The V segment lost 5 bases and the J segment 9 bases; nucleotides outside the gene matches: 15. The table came from immunoSEQ multiplex PCR; TCRdb's copy has only in-frame clones and leaves some out. The sample carries 130,000 to 150,000 clones, around 81% recorded once. The TCR was taken from a human donor in a cohort sampled during active COVID-19. The chain uses TRBV28 and TRBJ1-1; TRBD1 aligns across 7 bases. Sequencing was performed on peripheral blood. For the CDR3, the DNA is TGTGCCAGCAGTACAATACAGGGGCTGGGAGTAAAAGCTTTCTTT. Translating it yields CASSTIQGLGVKAFF.